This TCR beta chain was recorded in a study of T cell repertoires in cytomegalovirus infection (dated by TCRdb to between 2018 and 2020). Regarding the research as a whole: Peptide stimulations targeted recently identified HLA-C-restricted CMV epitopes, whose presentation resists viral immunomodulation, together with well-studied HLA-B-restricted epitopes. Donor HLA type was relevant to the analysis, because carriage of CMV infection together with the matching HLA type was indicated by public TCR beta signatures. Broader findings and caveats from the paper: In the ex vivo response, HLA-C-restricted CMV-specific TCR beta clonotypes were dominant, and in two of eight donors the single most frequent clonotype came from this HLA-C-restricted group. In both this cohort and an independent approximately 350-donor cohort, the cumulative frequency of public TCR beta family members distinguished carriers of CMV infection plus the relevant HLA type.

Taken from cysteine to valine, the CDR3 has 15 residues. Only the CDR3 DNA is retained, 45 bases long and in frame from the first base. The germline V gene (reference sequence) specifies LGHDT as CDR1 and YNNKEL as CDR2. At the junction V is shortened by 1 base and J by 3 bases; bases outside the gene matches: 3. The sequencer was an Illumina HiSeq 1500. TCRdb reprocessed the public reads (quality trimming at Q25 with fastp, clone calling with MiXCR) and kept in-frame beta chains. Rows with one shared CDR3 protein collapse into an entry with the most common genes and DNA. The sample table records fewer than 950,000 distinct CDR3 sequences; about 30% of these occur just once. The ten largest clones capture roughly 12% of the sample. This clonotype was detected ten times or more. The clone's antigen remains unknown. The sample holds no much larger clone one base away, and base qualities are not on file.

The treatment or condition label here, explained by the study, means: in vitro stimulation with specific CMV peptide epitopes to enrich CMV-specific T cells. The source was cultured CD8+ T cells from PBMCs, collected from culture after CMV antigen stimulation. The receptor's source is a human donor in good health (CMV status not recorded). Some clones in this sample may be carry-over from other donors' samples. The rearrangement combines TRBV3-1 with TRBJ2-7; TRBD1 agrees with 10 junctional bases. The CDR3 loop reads CASSQGQGANYEQYV. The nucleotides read TGTGCCAGCAGCCAAGGACAGGGGGCAAACTACGAGCAGTACGTC.